The 3 T cell receptor beta chains presented below share a single source sample, sequenced in a study of patients and donors after allogeneic stem cell transplantation. TCRdb called the RT-PCR reads again in MiXCR, with one record for every CDR3 protein. The data contain about 150,000 distinct CDR3 sequences, about a third of them seen just once; the ten biggest clones take up 50%. The source material was blood, either unsorted or a sorted T cell fraction (not recorded which). All receptors derive from a human donor who was either an allogeneic HSCT recipient or a stem cell or donor lymphocyte infusion donor (not recorded which). It is not recorded whose cells these are; they may come from a transplant donor.

The rearrangement links TRBV20-1 to TRBJ2-1, with no clear D. The CDR3 extends over 12 amino acids. V lost 4 bases and J lost 4, with 8 bases in between. CDR1 and CDR2 from the germline V gene are DFQATT and SNEGSKA (reference sequence). The CDR3 sequence is CSAKALYNEQFF. The CDR3 coding sequence is TGCAGTGCTAAGGCCTTATACAATGAGCAGTTCTTC.

The J gene is TRBJ1-3, the V gene TRBV29-1; D remains ambiguous. V was shortened by 6 bases and J by 1 base, with 13 bases between the two germline ends. This CDR3 has 14 residues. The germline V gene encodes CDR1 SQVTM and CDR2 ANQGSEA. CDR3 in amino acids: CSVGKGRSGNTIYF. CDR3 in DNA: TGCAGCGTGGGGAAGGGAAGGTCTGGAAACACCATATATTTT.

The V gene is TRBV10-3, the J gene TRBJ2-3, with TRBD2 matching over 10 bases. V gave up 7 bases and J gave up 3 bases; unmatched junction bases: 7. Germline V gives CDR1 ENHRY, CDR2 SYGVKD. The CDR3 covers 15 residues. Here the CDR3 reads CAINPGLALTDTQYF. The CDR3 DNA is TGTGCCATCAACCCGGGACTAGCGTTGACAGATACGCAGTATTTT.